One sample yielded the 21 T cell receptor beta chains listed below, sequenced in a study of identifying expanded T cells in peripheral blood. Only in-frame clones appear in the TCRdb table, and some are missing; sequencing was by immunoSEQ multiplex PCR. The repertoire holds under 110,000 clones, roughly 87% seen once, with approximately 17% in the top ten. The sequencing input was blood. These receptor sequences come from a person between 18 and 75 years old in good health.

The chain recombines TRBV4-3 with TRBJ2-3; TRBD2 agrees at 8 bases. Germline V gene sequence: CDR1 LGHNA, CDR2 YSLEER. Germline trimming cut 1 base from V and 7 bases from J; bases unmatched to any gene: 7. This CDR3 contains 15 residues. In DNA, the CDR3 is TGCGCCAGCAGCCAAGTAGCGGGGCGGGTGCATACGCAGTATTTT. Translating it yields CASSQVAGRVHTQYF.

The J gene is TRBJ2-7, the V gene TRBV6-1; possibly TRBD1 for D (6 bases). V shed 4 bases and J shed 6 bases, with 13 bases lying between them. CDR1 and CDR2 from the germline V gene are MNHNS and SASEGT. The CDR3 loop spans 13 amino acids. CDR3 coding DNA: TGTGCCAGCAGTGGTGAACAGGGCGGCGAGCAGTACTTC. Translating gives CASSGEQGGEQYF.

A single count supports this clone. The chain recombines TRBV4-3 with TRBJ2-7, with TRBD2 matching 7 bases. CDR1 is LGHNA and CDR2 is YSLEER in the germline V gene. V lost 3 bases and J lost 3; bases outside the gene matches: 8. The CDR3 extends over 15 amino acids. The CDR3 DNA reads as TGCGCCAGCAGCCAGAGGCGAGGGGAGGGCTACGAGCAGTACTTC. Its translation: CASSQRRGEGYEQYF.

The rearrangement uses TRBV19 and TRBJ2-1; 9 bases map to TRBD1. This CDR3 spans 15 amino acids. In germline, CDR1 is LNHDA, CDR2 SQIVND (reference sequence). V lost 3 bases and J lost 6; bases outside the gene matches: 6. DNA for the CDR3: TGTGCCAGTAGTATTTGGAACAGGGGGCCCAATGAGCAGTTCTTC. Translation: CASSIWNRGPNEQFF.

The chain couples TRBV30 to TRBJ1-2; D is possibly TRBD1 (6 bases). This CDR3 region has 14 residues. CDR1 is GTSNPN, CDR2 SVGIG, per germline (reference sequence). Trimming took 1 base from V and 1 from J, leaving 10 bases between them. The CDR3 DNA reads as TGTGCCTGGAGTGGGTGGGACAATAACTATGGCTACACCTTC. Protein: CAWSGWDNNYGYTF. The full variable domain, in which reference TRBV30 and TRBJ1-2 provide the parts outside the CDR3, is SQTIHQWPATLVQPVGSPLSLECTVEGTSNPNLYWYRQAAGRGLQLLFYSVGIGQISSEVPQNLSASRPQDRQFILSSKKLLLSDSGFYLCAWSGWDNNYGYTFGSGTRLTVV.

The chain joins TRBV6-5 to TRBJ2-7; 7 nucleotides line up with TRBD2. The CDR3 length is 16 residues. Germline V gene sequence: CDR1 MNHEY, CDR2 SVGAGI. V was pared by 2 bases and J by 4 bases, with 11 bases of the junction left unmatched. DNA for the CDR3: TGTGCCAGCAGTTACACGACTAGCAGTATAAGGTACGAGCAGTACTTC. Residues: CASSYTTSSIRYEQYF.

This chain uses TRBV6-4 with TRBJ2-1; 8 bases align to TRBD1. CDR3 length: 14 residues. The V gene's germline CDR1 is MRHNA and CDR2 SNTAGT. The V gene end was trimmed by 6 bases and the J gene end by 5 bases; junction bases not matched to a gene: 6. CDR3 nucleotide sequence: TGTGCCAGCAGCGCGGACAGGGCCCACAATGAGCAGTTCTTC. Protein sequence: CASSADRAHNEQFF.

This sequence joins TRBV30 and TRBJ1-1; 8 bases match TRBD1. V was pared by 6 bases and J by 0 bases, with 9 bases of the junction left unmatched. From germline, CDR1 is GTSNPN and CDR2 SVGIG (reference sequence). The CDR3 is 15 amino acids. CDR3 coding DNA: TGTGCCTGCCAGGGGGCTCGTTGGATGAACACTGAAGCTTTCTTT. It specifies CACQGARWMNTEAFF.

The rearrangement links TRBV10-3 to TRBJ2-5; a weak D match, TRBD1 (6 bases). CDR3 length: 13 residues. Trimming cost V 7 bases and J 0 bases, with 9 bases left between them. Germline V lookup: CDR1 ENHRY, CDR2 SYGVKD. The CDR3 sequence: CAIKRTDQETQYF. The DNA for the CDR3 is TGTGCCATCAAACGGACAGACCAAGAGACCCAGTACTTC.

This chain joins TRBV20-1 and TRBJ1-4; D not resolved. Looked up from germline, CDR1 is DFQATT and CDR2 is SNEGSKA (reference sequence). With 4 bases removed from V and 7 bases from J, the gap between germline ends came to 7 bases. The CDR3 is 11 amino acids. CDR3 amino acids: CSAMWGEKLFF. The CDR3 DNA follows: TGCAGTGCTATGTGGGGTGAAAAACTGTTTTTT.

The V gene is TRBV7-6, the J gene TRBJ2-1, with 8 bases lining up with TRBD2. The germline gives CDR1 SGHVS, CDR2 FNYEAQ. The trim removed 0 bases at V and 5 bases at J, leaving 3 bases unmatched. The CDR3 spans 15 residues. CDR3 in amino acids: CASSLAAAGDNEQFF. The CDR3 DNA reads as TGTGCCAGCAGCTTAGCGGCAGCGGGGGACAATGAGCAGTTCTTC. Filled out from reference TRBV7-6 and TRBJ2-1, the complete variable domain reads GAGVSQSPRYKVTKRGQDVALRCDPISGHVSLYWYRQALGQGPEFLTYFNYEAQQDKSGLPNDRFSAERPEGSISTLTIQRTEQRDSAMYRCASSLAAAGDNEQFFGPGTRLTVL.

The chain couples TRBV19 to TRBJ2-5, with D unresolved. The V end lost 6 bases, the J end lost 0 bases, and 20 bases lay between the germline ends. CDR1 is LNHDA and CDR2 is SQIVND in the germline V gene (reference sequence). CDR3 length equals 17 residues. CDR3 protein: CASRLTTLGQYQETQYF. As DNA, the CDR3 is TGTGCCAGTAGATTGACCACTCTAGGCCAGTACCAAGAGACCCAGTACTTC.

The chain uses TRBV9 and TRBJ2-7; D may be TRBD1 (6 bases). Germline-derived CDR1 and CDR2 are SGDLS and YYNGEE. CDR3 length: 13 residues. Trimming shortened V by 4 bases and J by 3 bases, and 11 bases separated the two germline ends. CDR3 in amino acids: CASSFGQHYEQYF. The CDR3 DNA follows: TGTGCCAGCAGCTTTGGACAGCACTACGAGCAGTACTTC.

In its sample, this clone was seen a few times. This sequence joins TRBV6-1 and TRBJ1-3, with no clear D. The CDR3 covers 16 residues. Germline loops: CDR1 MNHNS, CDR2 SASEGT. Trimming left V 4 bases short and J 4 bases short, with 17 bases between. The CDR3 is CASSVGSDPGGNTIYF. As DNA, the CDR3 is TGTGCCAGCAGTGTAGGATCGGATCCCGGAGGAAACACCATATATTTT.

J is TRBJ2-1 and V is TRBV30; maybe TRBD1 (5 bases). V was shortened by 2 bases and J by 6 bases, with 11 bases between the two germline ends. This CDR3 is 13 amino acids long. CDR1 is GTSNPN, CDR2 SVGIG, per germline (reference sequence). This chain's CDR3 is CAWSRQGVNEQFF. As DNA, the CDR3 is TGTGCCTGGAGTCGTCAGGGCGTCAATGAGCAGTTCTTC.

The chain uses TRBV7-2 and TRBJ2-1, with 8 bases that match TRBD1. Germline V gene data show CDR1 as SGHTA and CDR2 as FQGNSA. J gave up 1 base and V 1 base, and 3 bases lay outside the gene matches. The CDR3 totals 16 residues. The CDR3 bases are TGTGCCAGCAGCTTAGTCAACAGGGGGTCCTACAATGAGCAGTTCTTC. Translated: CASSLVNRGSYNEQFF.

The gene calls are TRBV4-3 and TRBJ1-5, with TRBD1 identical over 12 bases. With V trimmed by 3 bases and J by 7 bases, 1 base remained unmatched. The V gene's germline CDR1 is LGHNA and CDR2 YSLEER. The CDR3 has 14 amino acids. As DNA, the CDR3 is TGCGCCAGCAGCCAGGGGACAGGGGGCCAGCCCCAGCATTTT. It is translated as CASSQGTGGQPQHF.

The chain has TRBV4-1 and TRBJ2-1, with 9 bases fitting TRBD1. The germline V gene has CDR1 MGHRA and CDR2 YSYEKL. The CDR3 loop spans 16 amino acids. V lost 4 bases to trimming and J lost 6 bases; unmatched junction nucleotides: 10. The CDR3 reads CASSRSRDRVSNEQFF. The CDR3 nucleotides are TGCGCCAGCAGCCGGAGCCGGGACAGGGTATCCAATGAGCAGTTCTTC.

This clone occurred a few times. V gene TRBV5-4 combines with J gene TRBJ2-1, with 8 bases aligning to TRBD1. The CDR3 consists of 11 residues. The V gene end was trimmed by 5 bases and the J gene end by 9 bases; junction bases not matched to a gene: 1. Germline values: CDR1 SGHNT, CDR2 YYREEE (reference sequence). The CDR3 loop reads CASSDRGEQFF. The CDR3 region has the DNA TGTGCCAGCAGTGACAGGGGTGAGCAGTTCTTC.

The rearrangement links TRBV7-6 to TRBJ2-1; maybe TRBD1 (7 bases). Trimming removed 2 bases at V and 9 bases at J, with 17 bases between. Germline CDR1 SGHVS, CDR2 FNYEAQ. The CDR3 extends over 15 amino acids. CDR3 nucleotide sequence: TGTGCCAGCAGCTTAAGAGGGGGCGGGGACGGTGAGCAGTTCTTC. Its translation: CASSLRGGGDGEQFF.

The chain couples TRBV27 to TRBJ2-2; the D is unclear. Trimming left V 5 bases short and J 3 bases short, with 4 bases between. Germline V gene sequence: CDR1 MNHEY, CDR2 SMNVEV (reference sequence). The CDR3 spans 12 residues. CDR3 sequence (DNA): TGTGCCAGCAGTCGCTACACCGGGGAGCTGTTTTTT. Protein sequence: CASSRYTGELFF.